Below are 21 T cell receptor beta chains sequenced from a single sample in a study of cytomegalovirus exposure and HLA in healthy donors. TCRdb's table, derived via immunoSEQ multiplex PCR, lists solely in-frame clones and lacks some. This sample has about 65,000 clones; under 95% occur once, and the top ten carry 1.3%. Sequenced material: PBMCs. Receptor source: a woman aged 18-29 years in good health and CMV-seronegative.

V and J are TRBV2 and TRBJ2-3; D possibly corresponds to TRBD2 (7 bases). CDR3 size: 16 residues. Germline-derived CDR1 and CDR2 are SNHLY and FYNNEI. V lost 1 base and J lost 2, with 13 bases in between. The CDR3 loop reads CASSEGAGAFTDTQYF. CDR3 nucleotides: TGTGCCAGCAGTGAAGGTGCGGGGGCCTTCACAGATACGCAGTATTTT.

The chain employs TRBV4-3 and TRBJ2-1; D is perhaps TRBD2 (5 bases). V lost 8 bases to trimming and J lost 5 bases, with 16 bases between them. This CDR3 contains 14 residues. Germline V lookup: CDR1 LGHNA, CDR2 YSLEER. This CDR3 reads CASGPEGADNEQFF. The CDR3 coding sequence is TGCGCCAGCGGGCCTGAGGGAGCCGACAATGAGCAGTTCTTC.

This chain connects TRBV28 to TRBJ2-7; unclear D gene. The CDR3 runs to 12 residues. Trimming pared 4 bases from V and 3 bases from J, leaving 7 bases between. Germline values: CDR1 MDHEN, CDR2 SYDVKM. This CDR3 reads CASSSPYYEQYF. The CDR3 DNA reads as TGTGCCAGCAGTTCCCCCTACTACGAGCAGTACTTC.

The chain uses TRBV18 and TRBJ2-7; 7 nucleotides align to TRBD2. Trimming cost V 0 bases and J 0 bases; bases outside gene matches: 8. Germline loops: CDR1 KGHSH, CDR2 LQKENI. The CDR3 is 17 residues long. The CDR3 here is CASSPPSGRTNSYEQYF. The CDR3 DNA reads as TGTGCCAGCTCACCACCCTCCGGGAGGACAAACTCCTACGAGCAGTACTTC. Complete variable domain (other parts from reference TRBV18 and TRBJ2-7): NAGVMQNPRHLVRRRGQEARLRCSPMKGHSHVYWYRQLPEEGLKFMVYLQKENIIDESGMPKERFSAEFPKEGPSILRIQQVVRGDSAAYFCASSPPSGRTNSYEQYFGPGTRLTVT.

The CDR3 region has the DNA TGTGCCATCAGTGAGCCGTACATATTATCCGAAGGCACAGATACGCAGTATTTT. Amino acid sequence: CAISEPYILSEGTDTQYF. The chain recombines TRBV10-3 with TRBJ2-3; D is unresolved. Germline values: CDR1 ENHRY, CDR2 SYGVKD. The V and J ends lost 2 bases and 1 base respectively, with 19 bases between them. This CDR3 has 18 amino acids.

The chain carries TRBV4-1 and TRBJ2-1; 7 nucleotides align to TRBD2. The CDR3 is 17 residues long. The germline gives CDR1 MGHRA, CDR2 YSYEKL. Trimming at V came to 1 base and at J to 1 base, leaving 7 bases not matched to a gene. CDR3 sequence: CASSQVLDGGSYNEQFF. The CDR3 DNA follows: TGCGCCAGCAGCCAAGTTTTAGACGGGGGGTCCTACAATGAGCAGTTCTTC.

V gene TRBV9 combines with J gene TRBJ1-1, with 8 bases lining up with TRBD1. The V gene end was trimmed by 0 bases and the J gene end by 3 bases; junction bases not matched to a gene: 7. Per germline, CDR1 SGDLS and CDR2 YYNGEE. The CDR3 runs to 16 residues. In DNA form, the CDR3 reads TGTGCCAGCAGCGTAGTCCCTACAGGGGGGTACACTGAAGCTTTCTTT. Translation gives CASSVVPTGGYTEAFF.

The gene calls are TRBV6-5 and TRBJ1-2, with D possibly matching TRBD1 (6 bases). Germline CDR1 is MNHEY and CDR2 is SVGAGI. The CDR3 contains 15 residues. Trimming stripped 6 bases from V and 0 bases from J, with 14 bases between. CDR3 residues: CASRTGGAPNYGYTF. The CDR3 DNA sequence: TGTGCCAGCAGGACTGGGGGCGCCCCTAACTATGGCTACACCTTC.

The V and J genes are TRBV7-2 and TRBJ1-3; D is uncertain. Germline values: CDR1 SGHTA, CDR2 FQGNSA. The V gene lost 1 base and the J gene lost 4 bases, with 5 bases spanning the gap. This CDR3 has 13 residues. The DNA of the CDR3 is TGTGCCAGCAGCTTAGGGCCGGGAAACACCATATATTTT. Translating gives CASSLGPGNTIYF.

The chain recombines TRBV6-4 with TRBJ2-3; 7 nucleotides align to TRBD1. The junction had 10 bases not matched to a gene; V was cut back by 5 bases and J by 2 bases. Germline values: CDR1 MRHNA, CDR2 SNTAGT. This CDR3 is 16 amino acids long. The DNA for the CDR3 is TGTGCCAGCAGTCCTTCGATGACAGGGAACACAGATACGCAGTATTTT. This gives the protein CASSPSMTGNTDTQYF.

This clone was seen once. J is TRBJ2-7 and V is TRBV29-1; 7 bases agree with TRBD2. The CDR3 length is 16 residues. V lost 5 bases, J lost 6 bases, and 19 bases stayed unmatched. Germline V gene sequence: CDR1 SQVTM, CDR2 ANQGSEA. In nucleotides, the CDR3 is TGCAGCGTTAAAATCCTTGCTAGCGGCCTTTCGGGCGAGCAGTACTTC. It encodes CSVKILASGLSGEQYF.

The chain is built from TRBV27 and TRBJ1-6; 7 bases are shared with TRBD1. Germline loops: CDR1 MNHEY, CDR2 SMNVEV (reference sequence). This CDR3 comprises 14 residues. The J segment lost 7 bases and the V segment lost 6 bases, leaving 6 bases of the junction unmatched. CDR3 residues: CASRQGGRNSPLHF. The DNA of the CDR3 is TGTGCCAGCAGGCAAGGGGGCAGAAATTCACCCCTCCACTTT.

This clone was picked up one time. The chain has TRBV18 and TRBJ2-1; D remains unclear. This CDR3 has 13 residues. Trimming removed 3 bases from V and 7 bases from J, with 10 bases in between. Germline V CDR1 and CDR2: KGHSH, LQKENI. The CDR3 loop is CASSPFTTNEQFF. As DNA, the CDR3 is TGTGCCAGCTCACCCTTCACAACAAATGAGCAGTTCTTC.

The chain recombines TRBV18 with TRBJ2-1; D might be TRBD2 (6 bases). The CDR3 runs 13 residues. Germline V gene lookup returns CDR1 KGHSH and CDR2 LQKENI. V lost 2 bases and J 9 bases, leaving 11 bases between the germline ends. This CDR3 reads CASSPTGSGEQFF. For the CDR3, the DNA is TGTGCCAGCTCACCAACCGGGAGCGGTGAGCAGTTCTTC.

V and J are TRBV6-5 and TRBJ1-1, with 10 bases identical to TRBD1. This CDR3 is built from 15 residues. The V and J ends lost 5 bases and 0 bases, in that order; junction bases with no gene match: 3. The germline gives CDR1 MNHEY, CDR2 SVGAGI. The CDR3 coding sequence is TGTGCCAGCAGTCAGACAGGGGGCGTGAACACTGAAGCTTTCTTT. It codes for CASSQTGGVNTEAFF.

The chain joins TRBV6-5 to TRBJ1-2; the match to TRBD1 covers 8 bases. This CDR3 contains 13 residues. J was trimmed by 5 bases and V by 5 bases; bases with no gene match: 4. CDR1 is MNHEY and CDR2 is SVGAGI in the germline V gene. In nucleotides, the CDR3 is TGTGCCAGCAGTGGACAGGGCCCTTATGGCTACACCTTC. It yields the protein CASSGQGPYGYTF.

The rearrangement uses TRBV15 and TRBJ1-5; possible D gene TRBD1, 5 bases. The CDR3 runs 16 residues. CDR1 is LNHNV and CDR2 is YYDKDF in the germline V gene (reference sequence). V was clipped by 1 base and J by 7 bases, with 17 bases between them. The CDR3, as DNA: TGTGCCACCAGCAGAGGGGGCAGGGCGGAGGGGCAGCCCCAGCATTTT. Its translation: CATSRGGRAEGQPQHF.

The chain recombines TRBV11-3 with TRBJ2-2; 8 nucleotides match TRBD2. Per the germline V gene, CDR1 is SGHNT and CDR2 is YENEEA. The CDR3 sequence is 14 residues long. V lost 3 bases to trimming and J lost 6 bases; unmatched junction nucleotides: 3. CDR3 loop: CASSFTGGPGELFF. The CDR3 DNA reads as TGTGCCAGCAGCTTTACGGGGGGGCCCGGGGAGCTGTTTTTT. The variable domain in full, with the rest retrieved from reference TRBV11-3 and TRBJ2-2, is EAGVVQSPRYKIIEKKQPVAFWCNPISGHNTLYWYLQNLGQGPELLIRYENEEAVDDSQLPKDRFSAERLKGVDSTLKIQPAELGDSAVYLCASSFTGGPGELFFGEGSRLTVL.

This chain links TRBV4-1 with TRBJ1-2; 9 bases fit TRBD1. The trim removed 4 bases at V and 6 bases at J, leaving 12 bases unmatched. The CDR3 extends over 16 amino acids. Germline CDR1 and CDR2: MGHRA and YSYEKL. The CDR3 region is CASSRGRDRVFDGYTF. The CDR3 bases are TGCGCCAGCAGCCGAGGGCGGGACAGGGTGTTCGATGGCTACACCTTC.

The rearrangement uses TRBV28 and TRBJ2-1; a weak D match, TRBD2 (6 bases). This CDR3 is built from 15 residues. Trimming removed 7 bases from V and 8 bases from J, with 21 bases in between. The germline CDR1 and CDR2 sequences are MDHEN and SYDVKM. CDR3 protein: CASNPITGVMHEQFF. The CDR3 nucleotides are TGTGCCAGCAATCCCATTACGGGGGTGATGCATGAGCAGTTCTTC.

The chain has TRBV20-1 and TRBJ2-4; no firm D call. The CDR3 contains 11 residues. Trimming cost V 1 base and J 14 bases, with 12 bases left between them. Germline values: CDR1 DFQATT, CDR2 SNEGSKA (reference sequence). The CDR3 is CSARAESLEYF. The CDR3 region has the DNA TGCAGTGCTAGAGCGGAGAGCCTGGAGTACTTC.